The 26 T cell receptor beta chains below come from one sample, sequenced in a study of T cell responses to AZD1222 COVID-19 vaccine. The repertoire was sequenced with immunoSEQ multiplex PCR; TCRdb's copy has only in-frame clones and lacks some. The table has 150,000 or so clones, approximately 90% seen once; the top ten hold 2.5% to 4%. Source: peripheral blood, taken on day 0 of AZD1222 vaccination. The source of these receptors is an adult in good health.

The chain combines TRBV6-5 with TRBJ2-7, with 11 bases aligning to TRBD1. The CDR3 has 14 amino acids. Germline V gives CDR1 MNHEY, CDR2 SVGAGI. Unmatched junction bases numbered 11, after V lost 11 bases and J lost 5 bases. DNA of the CDR3: TGTGCCGGGATATCGGGACAGGGGGATCACGAGCAGTACTTC. This gives the protein CAGISGQGDHEQYF.

This sequence joins TRBV12-3 or TRBV12-4 and TRBJ2-1; weak D call: TRBD1 (5 bases). Trimming pared 3 bases from V and 10 bases from J, leaving 13 bases between. This CDR3 is 13 amino acids long. CDR3 coding DNA: TGTGCCAGCAGTTTTGGGGCACATTGGGAGCAGTTCTTC. Residues: CASSFGAHWEQFF.

The gene calls are TRBV7-3 and TRBJ2-7; D call uncertain. The CDR3 is made up of 14 amino acids. Germline lookup yields CDR1 SGHTA and CDR2 FQGTGA. V lost 1 base and J 2 bases, leaving 9 bases between the germline ends. CDR3 sequence: CASSLMDGPYEQYF. In nucleotides, the CDR3 is TGTGCCAGCAGCTTAATGGACGGCCCCTACGAGCAGTACTTC.

The rearrangement uses TRBV5-1 and TRBJ1-2, with TRBD1 matching over 8 bases. Germline V gene data show CDR1 as SGHRS and CDR2 as YFSETQ. CDR3 length: 14 amino acids. The junction had 9 bases not matched to a gene; V was cut back by 4 bases and J by 7 bases. CDR3 loop: CASSLSTGEGGYTF. The CDR3 DNA is TGCGCCAGCAGCCTTTCGACAGGGGAGGGTGGCTACACCTTC.

The chain recombines TRBV6-2 or TRBV6-3 with TRBJ2-7; tentatively, D is TRBD1 or TRBD2 (5 bases each). The CDR3 loop spans 16 amino acids. Germline assignment: CDR1 MNHEY and CDR2 SVGEGT. V lost 0 bases, J lost 3 bases, and 15 bases lay in between. The CDR3 sequence: CASSYSRDRLVYEQYF. The CDR3 nucleotides read TGTGCCAGCAGTTACTCGAGGGACCGATTAGTCTACGAGCAGTACTTC.

This sequence joins TRBV7-8 and TRBJ1-1; D is ambiguous. V lost 5 bases and J 5 bases, leaving 9 bases between the germline ends. Germline V gene sequence: CDR1 SGHVS, CDR2 FQNEAQ. This CDR3 is built from 12 residues. The CDR3 DNA reads as TGTGCCAGCAGCCATCCTGGGACTGAAGCTTTCTTT. Translated, it gives CASSHPGTEAFF.

The chain combines TRBV20-1 with TRBJ1-3, with a weak D call TRBD1 (5 bases). The CDR3 totals 15 residues. The germline V and J ends were trimmed by 3 bases and 0 bases, with 12 bases remaining between them. Germline CDR1 and CDR2: DFQATT and SNEGSKA (reference sequence). CDR3 loop: CSASAGTGSGNTIYF. CDR3 DNA: TGCAGTGCTAGTGCAGGGACGGGCTCTGGAAACACCATATATTTT.

J is TRBJ2-2 and V is TRBV29-1; D remains ambiguous. Germline CDR1 SQVTM, CDR2 ANQGSEA. Trimming took off 0 bases at V and 5 bases at J, with 10 bases between the two ends. CDR3 length: 14 residues. DNA of the CDR3: TGCAGCGTTGAAGATCGTTTGGAGACCGGGGAGCTGTTTTTT. It specifies CSVEDRLETGELFF.

This clone was seen only once. The gene calls are TRBV10-2 and TRBJ1-2; no reliable D call. The CDR3 loop spans 15 amino acids. The germline gives CDR1 WSHSY, CDR2 SAAADI. Trimming stripped 1 base from V and 4 bases from J, with 13 bases between. The CDR3 spells CASSEFRGAVYGYTF. The CDR3, as DNA: TGCGCCAGCAGTGAGTTCCGGGGAGCCGTCTATGGCTACACCTTC.

This chain connects TRBV7-2 to TRBJ1-2, with TRBD1 as a possible D gene (5 bases). The V gene lost 1 base and the J gene lost 8 bases, with 11 bases spanning the gap. The germline V gene encodes CDR1 SGHTA and CDR2 FQGNSA. CDR3 size: 13 residues. The CDR3 DNA sequence: TGTGCCAGCAGCTTAGGTCGGCAGGGCGGCTACACCTTC. Translating it yields CASSLGRQGGYTF.

The V call is TRBV6-5, the J call TRBJ1-3, with 7 bases matching TRBD1. With V trimmed by 2 bases and J by 0 bases, 4 bases remained unmatched. The CDR3 is made up of 16 amino acids. The germline V gene encodes CDR1 MNHEY and CDR2 SVGAGI. CDR3 region: CASSYQGTASGNTIYF. Written as DNA, the CDR3 is TGTGCCAGCAGTTACCAGGGGACAGCCTCTGGAAACACCATATATTTT.

The chain employs TRBV6-4 and TRBJ2-1, with D possibly called TRBD1 or TRBD2 (5 bases each). The germline V and J ends were trimmed by 2 bases and 7 bases, with 12 bases remaining between them. The CDR3 extends over 14 amino acids. Germline V gene sequence: CDR1 MRHNA, CDR2 SNTAGT. DNA of the CDR3: TGTGCCAGCAGTGACCAGGGACGGACGAATGAGCAGTTCTTC. Amino acid sequence: CASSDQGRTNEQFF.

This sequence joins TRBV2 and TRBJ2-7; TRBD1 is a possible D gene (5 bases). Germline V gives CDR1 SNHLY, CDR2 FYNNEI. There are 13 residues in the CDR3. V was pared by 5 bases and J by 2 bases, with 10 bases between. The CDR3 DNA reads TGTGCCAGCAGTCCGACAGTCACCTACGAGCAGTACTTC. Translation gives CASSPTVTYEQYF.

This chain joins TRBV5-8 and TRBJ1-5; TRBD1 aligns across 8 bases. The CDR3 has 15 residues. With 4 bases clipped from V and 8 bases from J, the junction kept 11 bases outside the gene matches. Germline V gene lookup returns CDR1 SGHTS and CDR2 YDEGEE. The CDR3 loop reads CASSPGAGGLKPQHF. CDR3 nucleotides: TGTGCCAGCAGCCCGGGGGCAGGGGGCTTGAAGCCCCAGCATTTT.

In regard to this clone: Other DNA variants within this sample encode the same CDR3. V usage is TRBV9 and J usage is TRBJ1-5; no definite D call. The CDR3 extends over 14 amino acids. Trimming shortened V by 0 bases and J by 2 bases, and 6 bases separated the two germline ends. Germline assignment: CDR1 SGDLS and CDR2 YYNGEE. The CDR3 sequence: CASSVDAGNQPQHF. The CDR3, as DNA: TGTGCCAGCAGCGTAGATGCGGGCAATCAGCCCCAGCATTTT.

The chain joins TRBV6-5 to TRBJ1-2, with TRBD1 matching over 7 bases. Trimming removed 6 bases from V and 7 bases from J; junction bases left unmatched: 8. CDR1 is MNHEY, CDR2 SVGAGI, per germline. There are 13 residues in the CDR3. In nucleotides, the CDR3 is TGTGCCAGCAGGGACCGGGACAGAGGTGGCTACACCTTC. It translates to CASRDRDRGGYTF.

The V call is TRBV3-1 (or the pseudogene TRBV3-2), the J call TRBJ1-6; 8 bases line up with TRBD1. The CDR3 is 15 amino acids. V trimming: 4 bases; J trimming: 7 bases; junction bases outside the gene matches: 6. Germline values: CDR1 LGHDT, CDR2 YNNKEL (reference sequence). CDR3 DNA sequence: TGTGCCAGCAGCCCTGGACAGGGTGGAAATTCACCCCTCCACTTT. Translation gives CASSPGQGGNSPLHF.

The rearrangement links TRBV18 to TRBJ2-7, with D possibly matching TRBD1 (5 bases). Germline CDR1 is KGHSH and CDR2 is LQKENI. The CDR3 loop spans 13 amino acids. The V and J ends lost 5 bases and 7 bases respectively, with 15 bases between them. As DNA, the CDR3 is TGTGCCAGCTCATCAATAGGGGTAATGGAGCAGTACTTC. This encodes CASSSIGVMEQYF. Together with reference TRBV18 and TRBJ2-7, the CDR3 gives the full variable domain: NAGVMQNPRHLVRRRGQEARLRCSPMKGHSHVYWYRQLPEEGLKFMVYLQKENIIDESGMPKERFSAEFPKEGPSILRIQQVVRGDSAAYFCASSSIGVMEQYFGPGTRLTVT.

This clone was seen a single time. The rearrangement links TRBV11-2 to TRBJ2-2, with D possibly matching TRBD2 (6 bases). In germline, CDR1 is SGHAT, CDR2 FQNNGV. This CDR3 has 14 amino acids. V was cut by 5 bases and J by 7 bases, with 14 bases left in between. The CDR3 spells CASSPTSFGGELFF. DNA of the CDR3: TGTGCCAGCAGCCCAACTAGCTTTGGCGGGGAGCTGTTTTTT.

The CDR3 coding sequence is TGCGCCAGCAGCCAAGTTCTAGCCTACGAGCAGTACTTC. It codes for CASSQVLAYEQYF. The rearrangement uses TRBV4-1 and TRBJ2-7; D unresolved. The CDR3 is 13 residues long. CDR1 is MGHRA and CDR2 is YSYEKL in the germline V gene. V gave up 1 base and J gave up 2 bases, with 6 bases separating them.

This chain links TRBV18 with TRBJ1-2, with D possibly TRBD1 on 6 matching bases. CDR3 size: 14 residues. Trimming took 2 bases from V and 4 from J, leaving 11 bases between them. Germline CDR1 KGHSH, CDR2 LQKENI. This CDR3 reads CASSPGGQSYGYTF. CDR3 bases: TGTGCCAGCTCACCAGGAGGACAGAGCTATGGCTACACCTTC.

The V call is TRBV11-3, the J call TRBJ2-2, with 11 positions matching TRBD2. Trimming cost V 5 bases and J 2 bases; bases outside gene matches: 4. CDR1 is SGHNT, CDR2 YENEEA, per germline. The CDR3 runs 16 residues. The CDR3 DNA reads as TGTGCCAGCAGCCCACTAGCGGGGGACAACACCGGGGAGCTGTTTTTT. Protein: CASSPLAGDNTGELFF.

The rearrangement joins TRBV18 to TRBJ1-3, with a weak D call TRBD1 (5 bases). Germline V gives CDR1 KGHSH, CDR2 LQKENI. V lost 2 bases and J 2 bases, leaving 13 bases between the germline ends. The CDR3 is 16 amino acids. The CDR3 region is CASSPRGEGTGNTIYF. The DNA of the CDR3 is TGTGCCAGCTCACCAAGAGGGGAAGGGACTGGAAACACCATATATTTT.

The chain uses TRBV19 and TRBJ1-3, with 7 positions matching TRBD1. The germline V gene encodes CDR1 LNHDA and CDR2 SQIVND (reference sequence). The CDR3 is made up of 15 amino acids. Trimming at V came to 10 bases and at J to 2 bases, leaving 11 bases not matched to a gene. The CDR3 DNA is TGTGCCACCCAAGGGACAGTTTCTCCTGGAAACACCATATATTTT. This gives the protein CATQGTVSPGNTIYF.

The rearrangement joins TRBV28 to TRBJ1-3; D unclear. Trimming shortened V by 5 bases and J by 0 bases, and 8 bases separated the two germline ends. Looked up from germline, CDR1 is MDHEN and CDR2 is SYDVKM. The CDR3 length is 14 residues. DNA of the CDR3: TGTGCCAGCAGTACACCAAGCTCTGGAAACACCATATATTTT. It encodes CASSTPSSGNTIYF. Filled out from reference TRBV28 and TRBJ1-3, the complete variable domain reads DVKVTQSSRYLVKRTGEKVFLECVQDMDHENMFWYRQDPGLGLRLIYFSYDVKMKEKGDIPEGYSVSREKKERFSLILESASTNQTSMYLCASSTPSSGNTIYFGEGSWLTVV.

The chain combines TRBV5-6 with TRBJ1-2; 8 bases agree with TRBD1. This CDR3 comprises 14 residues. Germline CDR1 and CDR2: SGHDT and YYEEEE. V lost 5 bases and J lost 1; bases outside the gene matches: 4. Written as DNA, the CDR3 is TGTGCCAGCAGTACCGACAGGGGTAACTATGGCTACACCTTC. This codes for CASSTDRGNYGYTF.